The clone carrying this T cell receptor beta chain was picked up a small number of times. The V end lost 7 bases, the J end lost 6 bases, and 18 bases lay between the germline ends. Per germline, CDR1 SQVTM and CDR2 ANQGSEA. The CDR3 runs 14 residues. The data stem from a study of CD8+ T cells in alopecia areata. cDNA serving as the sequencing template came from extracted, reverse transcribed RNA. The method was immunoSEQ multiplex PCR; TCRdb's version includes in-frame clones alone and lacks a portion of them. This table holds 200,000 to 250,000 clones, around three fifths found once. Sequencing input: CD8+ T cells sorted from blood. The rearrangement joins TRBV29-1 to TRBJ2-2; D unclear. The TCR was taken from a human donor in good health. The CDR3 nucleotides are TGCAGCGCCGAAGATCCGGATCGGTCCGGGGAGCTGTTTTTT. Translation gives CSAEDPDRSGELFF.